Sequencing of this TCR beta chain was carried out in a study of Graves' ophthalmopathy and Graves' hyperthyroidism. Trimming took off 1 base at V and 4 bases at J, with 14 bases between the two ends. Germline values: CDR1 SGHAT, CDR2 FQDESV (reference sequence). This CDR3 is 15 amino acids long. PBMCs were density-gradient isolated from about 9.6 ml fresh blood. Amplified TCR beta CDR3 regions were obtained using RNA transcripts as template. RT-PCR in the first round used HTBI primers; a second-round multiplex PCR followed. TCRdb recomputed calls from the multiplex PCR reads with MiXCR, one row per CDR3 protein. The sample yields about 400,000 distinct CDR3 sequences, approximately 20% seen once.

The rearrangement links TRBV11-1 to TRBJ2-7, with D perhaps TRBD1 (5 bases). This clonotype was obtained from a woman aged 18-29 years with Graves' ophthalmopathy. The material sequenced was peripheral blood. CDR3 sequence reads: CASSLERGRTYEQYF. The CDR3 bases are TGTGCCAGCAGCTTAGAAAGGGGCCGAACATACGAGCAGTACTTC. Full variable domain (rest looked up from reference TRBV11-1 and TRBJ2-7): EAEVAQSPRYKITEKSQAVAFWCDPISGHATLYWYRQILGQGPELLVQFQDESVVDDSQLPKDRFSAERLKGVDSTLKIQPAELGDSAMYLCASSLERGRTYEQYFGPGTRLTVT.